This T cell receptor (beta chain) was obtained from a study of T-cell reconstitution after alpha-beta-depleted transplantation in children. This CDR3 spans 16 amino acids. V lost 3 bases and J lost 2; bases outside the gene matches: 4. Germline CDR1 reads SGHRS; CDR2 reads YFSETQ. As it was prepared, the TCRbeta library received unique molecular identifiers. MiXCR, run by TCRdb on the PCR reads, gives a single entry per CDR3 protein. The sample has over 550,000 distinct CDR3 sequences, under 12% seen once. This chain uses TRBV5-1 with TRBJ2-2, with TRBD2 matching over 10 bases. This receptor was obtained from a human donor who donated a stem cell graft to a child with acute myeloid leukemia. Sequences were derived from PBMCs from the stem cell graft donor, sampled from the stem cell graft. CDR3 coding DNA: TGCGCCAGCAGCTCAGGACTAGCGGATAACACCGGGGAGCTGTTTTTT. It codes for CASSSGLADNTGELFF.